This TCR beta chain was identified in a study of low-dose radiotherapy and immunotherapy resistance in tumors. As for the study in general: Doses delivered to Cohort 2 were 1 Gy per fraction every two weeks, amounting to 13 Gy over 26 weeks. Each patient took aspirin at a dose of 300 mg by mouth once daily over the course of four cycles, with dosing beginning on cycle 1 day 1. Cyclophosphamide was given intravenously at 200 mg/m2 every two weeks, and each dose came one day before radiation and immunotherapy. Ipilimumab 1 mg/kg every six weeks, together with nivolumab 240 mg every two weeks, was given intravenously to patients.

The length of the CDR3 is 14 residues. Germline loops: CDR1 SGDLS, CDR2 YYNGEE. The trim removed 6 bases at V and 5 bases at J, leaving 10 bases unmatched. First-strand cDNA used TRAV- and TRBV-specific primers, covering alpha and beta chains. The TCRs were subjected to amplification over about 20 PCR cycles employing a constant-region primer in conjunction with a V-primer adapter. One entry per CDR3 protein, called by TCRdb with MiXCR from the reads. The sample yields some 7,400 distinct CDR3 sequences, around 60% seen once. The receptor was derived from a human donor with advanced metastatic prostate, ovarian, gallbladder or colorectal cancer (not recorded which). This table probably holds off-target reads from a library built for another chain. This chain connects TRBV9 to TRBJ2-7; 8 bases line up with TRBD1. Here the CDR3 DNA reads TGTGCCAGCACCTTGACAGGGACAGGCGACGAGCAGTACTTC. It codes for CASTLTGTGDEQYF.